The present TCR beta chain was sequenced within a study of shared clonotypes between healthy human individuals. Study at large: Researchers assigned three CD4 naive, three CD4 memory, two CD8 naive and one CD8 memory plate to each donor. Study-wide points: Compared with clonotypes that all four donors shared, non-shared clonotypes had lower generation probabilities.

An approximately 200 ng quantity of DNA, 25,000 to 30,000 T cell genomes, went into the sorted-subset replicate PCRs. Profiling relied on immunoSEQ multiplex PCR, and the TCRdb table lists in-frame clones only, not all of them. The table shows 550,000 to 750,000 clones, with about 91% occurring only once. Selected positively for CCR7 and CD45RO-negative, naive CD8 cells excluded terminally differentiated effector memory CD45RA+ cells. A single count supports this clone. Its target is not known. Sequencing was done on a sample of naive CD8+ T cells sorted from blood. This clonotype was obtained from a man aged 25 to 40 in good health.

Here the CDR3 reads CASSPRQYPNEQFF. CDR3 in DNA: TGTGCCAGCAGCCCCCGACAGTATCCCAATGAGCAGTTCTTC. V is TRBV7-9 and J is TRBJ2-1, with a weak D call TRBD1 (5 bases). This CDR3 is built from 14 residues. From germline, CDR1 is SEHNR and CDR2 FQNEAQ (reference sequence). V was shortened by 5 bases and J by 6 bases, with 14 bases between the two germline ends.